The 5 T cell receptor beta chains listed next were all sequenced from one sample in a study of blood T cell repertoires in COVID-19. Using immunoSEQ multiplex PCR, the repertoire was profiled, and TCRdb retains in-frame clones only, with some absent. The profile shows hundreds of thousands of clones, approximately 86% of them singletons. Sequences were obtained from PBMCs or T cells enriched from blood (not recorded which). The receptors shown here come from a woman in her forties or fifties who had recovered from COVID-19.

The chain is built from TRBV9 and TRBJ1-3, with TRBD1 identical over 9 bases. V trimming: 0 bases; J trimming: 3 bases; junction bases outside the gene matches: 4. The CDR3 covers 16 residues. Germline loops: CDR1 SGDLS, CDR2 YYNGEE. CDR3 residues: CASSVGTGAGGNTIYF. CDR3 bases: TGTGCCAGCAGCGTAGGGACAGGGGCGGGTGGAAACACCATATATTTT.

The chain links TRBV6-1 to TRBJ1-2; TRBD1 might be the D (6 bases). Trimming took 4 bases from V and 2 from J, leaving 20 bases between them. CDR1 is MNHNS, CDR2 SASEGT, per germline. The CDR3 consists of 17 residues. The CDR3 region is CASSGMGQGRDNYGYTF. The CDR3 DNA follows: TGTGCCAGCAGTGGAATGGGGCAGGGGCGAGACAACTATGGCTACACCTTC.

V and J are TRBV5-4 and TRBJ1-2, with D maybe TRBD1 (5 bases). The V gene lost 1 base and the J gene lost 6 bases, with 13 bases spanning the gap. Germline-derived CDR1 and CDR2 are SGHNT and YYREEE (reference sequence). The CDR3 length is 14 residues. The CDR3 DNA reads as TGTGCCAGCAGCTTGTCGAAGACAGAGGATGGCTACACCTTC. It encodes CASSLSKTEDGYTF.

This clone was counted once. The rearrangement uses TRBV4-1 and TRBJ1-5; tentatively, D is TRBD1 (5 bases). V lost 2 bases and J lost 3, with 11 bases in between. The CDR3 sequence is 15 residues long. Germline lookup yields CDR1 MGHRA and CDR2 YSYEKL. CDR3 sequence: CASSQSGAYNQPQHF. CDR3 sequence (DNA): TGCGCCAGCAGCCAAAGTGGGGCCTACAATCAGCCCCAGCATTTT.

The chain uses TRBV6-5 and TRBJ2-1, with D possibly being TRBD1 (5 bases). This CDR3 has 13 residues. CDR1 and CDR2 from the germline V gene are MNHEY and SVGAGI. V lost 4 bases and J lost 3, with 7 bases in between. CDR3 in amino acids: CASSSGFYNEQFF. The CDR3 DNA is TGTGCCAGCAGTTCAGGGTTCTACAATGAGCAGTTCTTC.